This T cell receptor (beta chain) was profiled in a study of cytomegalovirus exposure and HLA in healthy donors. Whole-study findings and limits: In vitro data verified a few CMV-associated chains as specific for CMV antigens. CMV serostatus was the sole immune exposure data available. In a later analysis, productive TCRs from donors in an Asian-associated ancestry cluster reportedly carried fewer N-insertions than the cohort mean.

This clone was observed a handful of times. The antigen is not known. Primers: 60 Vbeta forward and 13 Jbeta reverse. Profiled with immunoSEQ multiplex PCR; TCRdb holds only in-frame clones, not every one. The sample has 95,000 or so clones, about two thirds seen once. Losses at the gene ends were 1 base for V and 3 bases for J; bases not matched to a gene: 3. The CDR3 consists of 14 residues. The germline V gene has CDR1 SGHRS and CDR2 YFSETQ. The sample comprised PBMCs. This sequence was found in a woman aged 45-65 years in good health and CMV-seropositive. The chain recombines TRBV5-1 with TRBJ2-7; 8 bases match TRBD2. CDR3 coding DNA: TGCGCCAGCAGCTTGAATGCGGGAGGCTACGAGCAGTACTTC. This codes for CASSLNAGGYEQYF.